The 27 T cell receptor beta chains reported below all come from one sample, sequenced in a study of naive and memory T cell subsets. The beta constant-region primer was an equimolar mix of two oligonucleotides covering TRBC1 and TRBC2. Nested alpha and beta constant-region primers with the SP2 primer drove four PCR rounds on ligated cDNA. Each CDR3 protein is one row after TCRdb ran MiXCR on the UMI-ligation and nested PCR reads. This repertoire shows roughly 80,000 distinct CDR3 sequences, about 10% found once; its top ten account for about 1.2%. The specimen sequenced was naive CD8+ T cells from blood. Receptors were obtained from a human donor in good health.

This clonotype was found many times. V and J are TRBV29-1 and TRBJ2-3, with TRBD2 identical over 9 bases. Germline lookup yields CDR1 SQVTM and CDR2 ANQGSEA. This CDR3 is 15 amino acids long. V shed 6 bases, J shed 2 bases, and the junction held 9 bases outside the gene matches. CDR3 DNA: TGCAGCGTCCCACCTAGCGGGGAAATCACAGATACGCAGTATTTT. This translates into CSVPPSGEITDTQYF.

This clonotype was recorded a few times. The rearrangement joins TRBV28 to TRBJ1-6; D remains unclear. V lost 6 bases and J 11 bases, leaving 8 bases between the germline ends. CDR3 length: 11 residues. Germline V gene sequence: CDR1 MDHEN, CDR2 SYDVKM. The CDR3 DNA follows: TGTGCCAGCAGCCTAGGTCCACCCCTCCACTTT. Translating gives CASSLGPPLHF.

This clonotype was observed a few times. The chain combines TRBV20-1 with TRBJ1-2; D call uncertain. V was clipped by 3 bases and J by 3 bases, with 17 bases between them. CDR1 and CDR2 (germline): DFQATT, SNEGSKA (reference sequence). CDR3 size: 15 residues. The CDR3 sequence is CSASDPVVGYYGYTF. The DNA of the CDR3 is TGCAGTGCTAGCGATCCAGTGGTAGGGTACTATGGCTACACCTTC.

This chain joins TRBV7-3 and TRBJ2-1; TRBD2 matches 8 bases. With V trimmed by 5 bases and J by 15 bases, 12 bases remained unmatched. The CDR3 extends over 13 amino acids. Germline V gives CDR1 SGHTA, CDR2 FQGTGA. CDR3 nucleotide sequence: TGTGCCAGCAGCCATGGGGGCGGGACTAGTCCGTTCTTC. This sequence encodes CASSHGGGTSPFF.

This clonotype was counted between two and nine times. The chain employs TRBV20-1 and TRBJ2-4; TRBD1 or TRBD2 may be the D gene (5 bases each). The CDR3 runs to 15 residues. V lost 5 bases, J lost 1 base, and 15 bases lay in between. Germline CDR1 and CDR2: DFQATT and SNEGSKA (reference sequence). CDR3 nucleotides: TGCAGTGCTCCGTCGTTAGGGACCGCCAAAAACATTCAGTACTTC. Translating gives CSAPSLGTAKNIQYF.

Only a few counts were recorded for this clonotype. The chain joins TRBV30 to TRBJ2-7, with 12 bases identical to TRBD2. The trim removed 5 bases at V and 5 bases at J, leaving 1 base unmatched. Germline assignment: CDR1 GTSNPN and CDR2 SVGIG (reference sequence). The CDR3 length is 12 residues. The DNA for the CDR3 is TGTGCCTGGCGACTAGCGGGAGACGAGCAGTACTTC. Translating gives CAWRLAGDEQYF.

In its sample, this clonotype was seen many times. This sequence joins TRBV13 and TRBJ2-1, with TRBD1 matching over 8 bases. This CDR3 is built from 16 residues. Germline CDR1 PRHDT, CDR2 FYEKMQ (reference sequence). V was clipped by 0 bases and J by 4 bases; unmatched bases: 5. The CDR3 spells CASSLGPGGAYNEQFF. CDR3 coding DNA: TGTGCCAGCAGCTTAGGCCCAGGGGGCGCGTACAATGAGCAGTTCTTC.

The sample holds a few counts of this clonotype. V gene TRBV7-2 combines with J gene TRBJ2-2; TRBD1 matches 7 bases. The CDR3 totals 15 residues. Trimming at V came to 6 bases and at J to 2 bases, leaving 6 bases not matched to a gene. CDR1 is SGHTA, CDR2 FQGNSA, per germline. The CDR3 protein is CASSLRDRNTGELFF. The CDR3 DNA sequence: TGTGCCAGCAGTCTCCGGGACAGAAACACCGGGGAGCTGTTTTTT.

The sample holds many counts of this clonotype. This rearrangement joins TRBV10-3 to TRBJ2-7; 11 bases are shared with TRBD2. Unmatched junction bases numbered 7, after V lost 6 bases and J lost 3 bases. Germline CDR1 reads ENHRY; CDR2 reads SYGVKD. The CDR3 is made up of 15 amino acids. Written as DNA, the CDR3 is TGTGCCATCAGCGCCAGTACTAGCGGGAGCTACGAGCAGTACTTC. Amino acids: CAISASTSGSYEQYF.

In the case of this clonotype: The limits of the CDR3 on the DNA are not certain, so only TCRdb's listed CDR3 is given. The chain links TRBV12-5 to TRBJ1-2; the table's D call of TRBD1 was not tested on the DNA. The CDR3 has 16 amino acids, counting both end residues. Germline lookup yields CDR1 LGHNT and CDR2 FRNRAP. The CDR3 region is CASGLAQAGRYYGYTF.

This clonotype turned up a few times. J is TRBJ2-2 and V is TRBV5-4; D is unresolved. Germline V gene data show CDR1 as SGHNT and CDR2 as YYREEE (reference sequence). The CDR3 is 14 residues long. The germline V and J ends were trimmed by 1 base and 7 bases, with 11 bases remaining between them. CDR3 in DNA: TGTGCCAGCAGCTTGTCCCTAGGTAACGGGGAGCTGTTTTTT. It encodes CASSLSLGNGELFF.

Many counts were recorded for this clonotype. This rearrangement joins TRBV12-3 or TRBV12-4 to TRBJ1-2; D remains unclear. V lost 3 bases and J lost 7, with 9 bases in between. This CDR3 has 12 residues. For the CDR3, the DNA is TGTGCCAGCAGTTTTGGAGCCGCTGGCTACACCTTC. It translates to CASSFGAAGYTF.

This clonotype was recorded at least ten times. The chain joins TRBV28 to TRBJ2-3; D gene uncertain. CDR1 is MDHEN and CDR2 is SYDVKM in the germline V gene. This CDR3 contains 15 residues. V was trimmed by 1 base and J by 0 bases, leaving 8 bases between them. CDR3 amino acids: CASSLSAPSTDTQYF. CDR3 sequence (DNA): TGTGCCAGCAGTTTATCCGCACCCAGCACAGATACGCAGTATTTT. The variable domain in full, completed from reference TRBV28 and TRBJ2-3, reads DVKVTQSSRYLVKRTGEKVFLECVQDMDHENMFWYRQDPGLGLRLIYFSYDVKMKEKGDIPEGYSVSREKKERFSLILESASTNQTSMYLCASSLSAPSTDTQYFGPGTRLTVL.

The chain carries TRBV6-2 or TRBV6-3 and TRBJ2-2; possible D gene TRBD1, 5 bases. Trimming removed 0 bases from V and 7 bases from J, with 18 bases in between. The CDR3 length is 17 residues. Germline CDR1 reads MNHEY; CDR2 reads SVGEGT. CDR3 bases: TGTGCCAGCAGTTACTCGATGTCTCCAGGGATTGACGGGGAGCTGTTTTTT. This sequence encodes CASSYSMSPGIDGELFF.

This clonotype was detected many times. The chain links TRBV5-4 to TRBJ2-7; unclear D gene. The CDR3 is 14 amino acids. Trimming cost V 4 bases and J 3 bases, with 14 bases left between them. From germline, CDR1 is SGHNT and CDR2 YYREEE (reference sequence). CDR3 DNA: TGTGCCAGCAGCCCCCCCGACGAAGTCTACGAGCAGTACTTC. It encodes CASSPPDEVYEQYF.

This clonotype was counted a few times. The chain has TRBV9 and TRBJ2-1, with TRBD2 matching over 10 bases. Losses at the gene ends were 4 bases for V and 1 base for J; bases not matched to a gene: 2. Germline assignment: CDR1 SGDLS and CDR2 YYNGEE. CDR3 size: 15 residues. CDR3 region: CASSSSGGSYNEQFF. The CDR3 DNA reads TGTGCCAGCAGCTCTAGCGGGGGATCCTACAATGAGCAGTTCTTC.

For this clonotype: An end of the junction does not agree with germline; a read error may underlie this. The chain has TRBV20-1 and TRBJ2-1; 9 bases are a match to TRBD2. Germline assignment: CDR1 DFQATT and CDR2 SNEGSKA (reference sequence). The CDR3 has 16 residues. The CDR3: CSARDLSSGGRREQFF. The DNA for the CDR3 is TGCAGTGCTCGAGATTTGAGTAGCGGGGGTCGGCGCGAGCAGTTCTTC.

There are a few counts of this clonotype. The CDR3 DNA reads TGTGCCAGCAGTTTGAGTAGGGACTCCCCCTCCTACGAGCAGTACTTC. Translation: CASSLSRDSPSYEQYF. This sequence joins TRBV28 and TRBJ2-7, with a weak D call TRBD2 (6 bases). The CDR3 covers 16 residues. With 3 bases removed from V and 0 bases from J, the gap between germline ends came to 15 bases. From germline, CDR1 is MDHEN and CDR2 SYDVKM. Variable domain in full (rest from reference TRBV28 and TRBJ2-7): DVKVTQSSRYLVKRTGEKVFLECVQDMDHENMFWYRQDPGLGLRLIYFSYDVKMKEKGDIPEGYSVSREKKERFSLILESASTNQTSMYLCASSLSRDSPSYEQYFGPGTRLTVT.

The rearrangement links TRBV9 to TRBJ2-3; D is unclear. Trimming removed 0 bases at V and 2 bases at J, with 10 bases between. The germline V gene has CDR1 SGDLS and CDR2 YYNGEE. This CDR3 spans 15 amino acids. The CDR3 DNA is TGTGCCAGCAGCGTAGTTGCTCACCCCACAGATACGCAGTATTTT. Amino acids: CASSVVAHPTDTQYF. Full variable domain (outside the CDR3, taken from reference TRBV9 and TRBJ2-3): DSGVTQTPKHLITATGQRVTLRCSPRSGDLSVYWYQQSLDQGLQFLIQYYNGEERAKGNILERFSAQQFPDLHSELNLSSLELGDSALYFCASSVVAHPTDTQYFGPGTRLTVL.

Details on this clonotype: An end of the junction differs from the germline gene, which may be a read error. The chain uses TRBV29-1 and TRBJ1-3, with D uncertain. Germline CDR1 and CDR2: SQVTM and ANQGSEA. This CDR3 contains 13 residues. The CDR3 bases are TGCAGCGTTGTTTCCGACTCTGGAAACATCATATATTTT. Translated, it gives CSVVSDSGNIIYF. Using reference TRBV29-1 and TRBJ1-3 for the parts outside the CDR3, the full variable domain is SAVISQKPSRDICQRGTSLTIQCQVDSQVTMMFWYRQQPGQSLTLIATANQGSEATYESGFVIDKFPISRPNLTFSTLTVSNMSPEDSSIYLCSVVSDSGNIIYFGEGSWLTVV.

This clonotype was counted many times. The CDR3 loop reads CASSQDPGQGTEAFF. The CDR3 DNA follows: TGCGCCAGCAGCCAGGACCCGGGACAGGGAACTGAAGCTTTCTTT. The chain uses TRBV4-1 and TRBJ1-1; TRBD1 matches 9 bases. CDR1 and CDR2 (germline): MGHRA, YSYEKL. CDR3 length: 15 amino acids. The ends lost 3 bases at V and 5 bases at J; junction bases unmatched: 7.

This clonotype occurred many times. The V and J genes are TRBV20-1 and TRBJ2-3, with a tentative D call TRBD1 (5 bases). Germline CDR1 is DFQATT and CDR2 is SNEGSKA (reference sequence). The CDR3 is 14 residues long. V lost 0 bases, J lost 2 bases, and 9 bases lay in between. CDR3 residues: CSARDRQITDTQYF. The DNA for the CDR3 is TGCAGTGCTAGAGATCGACAGATCACAGATACGCAGTATTTT.

At least ten counts were recorded for this clonotype. The V gene is TRBV18, the J gene TRBJ2-7, with D possibly matching TRBD1 (5 bases). The V end was cut by 1 base, the J end by 2 bases, with 9 bases between. The CDR3 spans 14 residues. Germline V lookup: CDR1 KGHSH, CDR2 LQKENI. As DNA, the CDR3 is TGTGCCAGCTCACCACGAAGGGGCCCCTACGAGCAGTACTTC. This encodes CASSPRRGPYEQYF. Based on the CDR3 plus reference TRBV18 and TRBJ2-7, the full variable domain is NAGVMQNPRHLVRRRGQEARLRCSPMKGHSHVYWYRQLPEEGLKFMVYLQKENIIDESGMPKERFSAEFPKEGPSILRIQQVVRGDSAAYFCASSPRRGPYEQYFGPGTRLTVT.

This clonotype was picked up many times. The gene calls are TRBV20-1 and TRBJ2-1, with 8 bases fitting TRBD2. The CDR3 spans 16 residues. Germline V gives CDR1 DFQATT, CDR2 SNEGSKA (reference sequence). V lost 6 bases and J lost 9; bases outside the gene matches: 19. The CDR3 region is CSALHARSGSLSEQFF. The CDR3 nucleotides are TGCAGTGCCCTTCACGCCCGGAGCGGGAGCCTGTCTGAGCAGTTCTTC.

This clonotype has a count of ten or more. The CDR3 DNA sequence: TGTGCCAGCAGCTTAGTAGTTACTGAGCAGTTCTTC. Its protein is CASSLVVTEQFF. This chain connects TRBV11-2 to TRBJ2-1, with D unresolved. Per the germline V gene, CDR1 is SGHAT and CDR2 is FQNNGV. This CDR3 contains 12 residues. V was shortened by 1 base and J by 9 bases, with 7 bases between the two germline ends.

This clonotype was seen repeatedly, ten times or more. This chain connects TRBV20-1 to TRBJ2-1; D unresolved. Germline V gene sequence: CDR1 DFQATT, CDR2 SNEGSKA (reference sequence). V shed 2 bases and J shed 1 base, with 6 bases lying between them. The CDR3 runs 13 residues. CDR3 in amino acids: CSARLKSYNEQFF. CDR3 in DNA: TGCAGTGCTAGACTAAAATCCTACAATGAGCAGTTCTTC.

CDR3 DNA sequence: TGTGCCAGCGGGAGGGATTACTACGAGCAGTACTTC. Translating gives CASGRDYYEQYF. The chain couples TRBV6-1 to TRBJ2-7; the match to TRBD2 covers 7 bases. Losses at the gene ends were 8 bases for V and 3 bases for J; bases not matched to a gene: 4. Germline CDR1 reads MNHNS; CDR2 reads SASEGT. The length of the CDR3 is 12 residues.